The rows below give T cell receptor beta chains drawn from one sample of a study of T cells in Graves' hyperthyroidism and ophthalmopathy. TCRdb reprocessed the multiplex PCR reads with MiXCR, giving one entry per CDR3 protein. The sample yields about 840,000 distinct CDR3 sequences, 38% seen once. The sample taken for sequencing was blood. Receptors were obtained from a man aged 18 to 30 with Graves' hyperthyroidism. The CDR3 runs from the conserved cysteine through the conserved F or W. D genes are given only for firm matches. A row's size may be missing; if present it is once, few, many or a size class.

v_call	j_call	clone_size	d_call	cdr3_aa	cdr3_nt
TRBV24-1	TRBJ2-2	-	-	CASSALGDGTGELFF	TGTGCCAGCAGCGCCCTAGGGGACGGGACCGGGGAGCTGTTTTTT
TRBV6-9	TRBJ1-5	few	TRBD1	CANTPTGRLSNQPQHF	TGTGCCAACACCCCGACAGGGAGGTTGAGCAATCAGCCCCAGCATTTT
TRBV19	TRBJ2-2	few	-	CASTPLGVNTGELFF	TGTGCCAGTACCCCGTTGGGAGTAAACACCGGGGAGCTGTTTTTT
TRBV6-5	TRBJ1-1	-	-	CASSYNVGQNTEAFF	TGTGCCAGCAGTTATAATGTCGGACAGAACACTGAAGCTTTCTTT
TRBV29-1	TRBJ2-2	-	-	CSVARGKSGELFF	TGCAGCGTTGCGAGGGGAAAAAGCGGGGAGCTGTTTTTT
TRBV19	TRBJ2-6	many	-	CASSISGANVLTF	TGTGCCAGTAGTATCTCTGGGGCCAACGTCCTGACTTTC
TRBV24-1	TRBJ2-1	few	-	CATMIGNEQFF	TGTGCCACCATGATCGGGAATGAGCAGTTCTTC
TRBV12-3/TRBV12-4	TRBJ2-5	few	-	CASSLEVETQYF	TGTGCCAGCAGTTTAGAAGTAGAGACCCAGTACTTC
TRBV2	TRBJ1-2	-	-	CASSGIRRTTDYGYTF	TGTGCCAGCAGTGGGATTCGGAGGACAACCGACTATGGCTACACCTTC
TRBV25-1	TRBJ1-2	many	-	CASSEIGGLRGGYTF	TGTGCCAGCAGTGAAATAGGAGGGCTACGTGGCGGCTACACCTTC
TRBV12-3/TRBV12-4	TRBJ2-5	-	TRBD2	CASSLLPGTRPQETQYF	TGTGCCAGCAGTTTACTCCCCGGGACTAGGCCCCAAGAGACCCAGTACTTC
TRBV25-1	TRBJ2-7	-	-	CASDLQGFSYEQYF	TGTGCCAGCGACCTACAGGGATTCTCCTACGAGCAGTACTTC
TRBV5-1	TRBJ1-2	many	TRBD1	CASRSSGGQNGYTF	TGCGCCAGCAGATCCTCAGGGGGCCAAAATGGCTACACCTTC
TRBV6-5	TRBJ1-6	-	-	CASDGVQDNSPLHF	TGTGCCAGCGACGGGGTCCAGGATAATTCACCCCTCCACTTT
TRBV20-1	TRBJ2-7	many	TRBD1	CSAIPLTGVHEQYF	TGCAGTGCCATCCCATTGACAGGGGTCCACGAGCAGTACTTC
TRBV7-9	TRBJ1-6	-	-	CASSFEGFNSPLHF	TGTGCCAGCAGCTTCGAGGGATTTAATTCACCCCTCCACTTT
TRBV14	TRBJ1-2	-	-	CASSQARSDYGYTF	TGTGCCAGCAGCCAAGCCCGGTCTGACTATGGCTACACCTTC
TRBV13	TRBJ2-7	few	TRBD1	CASSLEGWDRAVEQYF	TGTGCCAGCAGCTTAGAGGGATGGGACAGGGCCGTCGAGCAGTACTTC
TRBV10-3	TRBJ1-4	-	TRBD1	CAISPEGFGTANEKLFF	TGTGCCATCAGTCCCGAGGGGTTTGGGACAGCTAATGAAAAACTGTTTTTT
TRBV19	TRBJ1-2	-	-	CASTPGKTPYGYTF	TGTGCCAGTACCCCCGGGAAGACCCCCTATGGCTACACCTTC
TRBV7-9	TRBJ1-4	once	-	CASSLGSAIRDEKLFF	TGTGCCAGCAGCTTGGGGTCGGCCATTAGGGATGAAAAACTGTTTTTT
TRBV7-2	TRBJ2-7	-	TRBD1	CASRRTGGTSYEQYF	TGTGCCAGCAGGCGTACAGGGGGTACCTCCTACGAGCAGTACTTC
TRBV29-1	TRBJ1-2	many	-	CSVETVDYGYTF	TGCAGCGTTGAGACAGTTGACTATGGCTACACCTTC
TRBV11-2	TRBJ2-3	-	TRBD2	CASSPTSGTDTQYF	TGTGCCAGCAGCCCCACTAGCGGGACAGATACGCAGTATTTT
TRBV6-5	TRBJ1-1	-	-	CASYRFSNTEAFF	TGTGCCAGCTATCGGTTTTCGAACACTGAAGCTTTCTTT
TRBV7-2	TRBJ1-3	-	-	CASAQAGYGNTIYF	TGTGCTTCAGCACAAGCGGGATATGGAAACACCATATATTTT
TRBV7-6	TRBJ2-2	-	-	CASSYDMVGTGELFF	TGTGCCAGCAGCTACGACATGGTGGGAACCGGGGAGCTGTTTTTT
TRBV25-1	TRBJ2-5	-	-	CASSHPTRALPQETQYF	TGCGCCAGCAGCCATCCCACCCGGGCCCTCCCCCAAGAGACCCAGTACTTC